A single sample gave rise to the 2 T cell receptor beta chains below, sequenced in a study of blood T cell repertoires in COVID-19. Sequencing used immunoSEQ multiplex PCR; TCRdb keeps in-frame clones, though not all of them. The sample holds more than 75,000 clones, more than 75% seen once. The material sequenced was peripheral blood. Every receptor here comes from a woman of 80 years or more with active COVID-19.

V is TRBV5-1 and J is TRBJ2-7, with TRBD1 identical over 9 bases. V was clipped by 4 bases and J by 4 bases; unmatched bases: 9. The germline V gene encodes CDR1 SGHRS and CDR2 YFSETQ. The CDR3 extends over 15 amino acids. Here the CDR3 reads CASSPTGTGNYEQYF. Here the CDR3 DNA reads TGCGCCAGCAGCCCTACCGGGACAGGGAATTACGAGCAGTACTTC.

The rearrangement links TRBV6-2 or TRBV6-3 to TRBJ2-7; 10 bases map to TRBD1. CDR1 and CDR2 (germline): MNHEY, SVGEGT. V was clipped by 6 bases and J by 9 bases; unmatched bases: 14. The CDR3 spans 15 residues. CDR3 nucleotides: TGTGCCAGCAGCCTTCATATGGGACAGGGGTCCTTGCAGTACTTC. It translates to CASSLHMGQGSLQYF.